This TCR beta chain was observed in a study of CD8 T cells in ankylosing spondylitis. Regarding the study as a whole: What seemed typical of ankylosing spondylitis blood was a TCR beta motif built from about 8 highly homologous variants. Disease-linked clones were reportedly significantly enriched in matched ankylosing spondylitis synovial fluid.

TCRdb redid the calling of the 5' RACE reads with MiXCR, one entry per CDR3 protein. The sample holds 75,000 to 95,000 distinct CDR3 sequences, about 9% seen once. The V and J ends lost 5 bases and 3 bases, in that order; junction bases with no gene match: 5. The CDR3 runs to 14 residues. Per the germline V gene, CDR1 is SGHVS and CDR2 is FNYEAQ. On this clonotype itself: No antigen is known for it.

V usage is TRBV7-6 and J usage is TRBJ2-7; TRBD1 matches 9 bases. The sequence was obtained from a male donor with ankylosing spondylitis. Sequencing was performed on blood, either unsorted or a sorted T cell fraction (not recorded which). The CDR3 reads CASSHGTGNYEQYF. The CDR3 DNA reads TGTGCCAGCAGCCACGGGACAGGGAACTACGAGCAGTACTTC.